Following are 19 T cell receptor beta chains from one sample sequenced in a study of OX40 agonist ivuxolimab in advanced cancers. TCRdb's table, derived via immunoSEQ multiplex PCR, lists solely in-frame clones and lacks some. The sample holds 60,000 or so clones, around 93% seen once. The sample in question was CD4+ or CD8+ T cells sorted from blood, obtained in a trial of the OX40 agonist ivuxolimab. The source is an adult with an advanced solid tumor such as melanoma, head and neck, liver or kidney cancer.

This clone has a single count. The chain uses TRBV7-2 and TRBJ2-7; tentatively, D is TRBD1 (5 bases). Trimming took 1 base from V and 5 from J, leaving 18 bases between them. The CDR3 is made up of 16 amino acids. CDR1 and CDR2 from the germline V gene are SGHTA and FQGNSA. The CDR3 spells CASSLGLGVLSNEQYF. In DNA, the CDR3 is TGTGCCAGCAGCTTAGGCCTAGGGGTTCTAAGTAACGAGCAGTACTTC.

The chain is built from TRBV5-8 and TRBJ2-1; no clear D gene. Trimming shortened V by 9 bases and J by 2 bases, and 12 bases separated the two germline ends. CDR1 and CDR2 (germline): SGHTS, YDEGEE. The CDR3 is made up of 13 amino acids. This chain's CDR3 is CATGVGAYNEQFF. The DNA of the CDR3 is TGTGCCACCGGAGTAGGCGCCTACAATGAGCAGTTCTTC.

The chain combines TRBV27 with TRBJ2-7; possible D gene TRBD2, 5 bases. This CDR3 is built from 14 residues. The V end was cut by 2 bases, the J end by 2 bases, with 10 bases between. CDR1 and CDR2 from the germline V gene are MNHEY and SMNVEV (reference sequence). CDR3 sequence reads: CASSLGVSAYEQYF. The CDR3, as DNA: TGTGCCAGCAGTTTAGGGGTTAGCGCCTACGAGCAGTACTTC.

V is TRBV19 and J is TRBJ2-3; 10 bases are a match to TRBD2. V was pared by 6 bases and J by 3 bases, with 12 bases of the junction left unmatched. CDR3 length: 17 residues. Germline CDR1 LNHDA, CDR2 SQIVND (reference sequence). The CDR3 nucleotides read TGTGCCAGTAGCCCGACCCAAGCGGGAGGGCCGACAGATACGCAGTATTTT. As protein: CASSPTQAGGPTDTQYF.

This rearrangement joins TRBV15 to TRBJ1-1, with D unresolved. The CDR3 runs to 17 residues. Trimming shortened V by 0 bases and J by 2 bases, and 16 bases separated the two germline ends. Germline CDR1 LNHNV, CDR2 YYDKDF (reference sequence). This CDR3 is CATSRDLLESLNTEAFF. The CDR3 DNA reads as TGTGCCACCAGCAGAGATCTTTTAGAGTCTCTAAACACTGAAGCTTTCTTT.

The chain links TRBV10-3 to TRBJ2-1; D may be TRBD1 or TRBD2 (5 bases each). V lost 2 bases and J lost 10, with 18 bases in between. The CDR3 is made up of 15 amino acids. The V gene's germline CDR1 is ENHRY and CDR2 SYGVKD. The CDR3 spells CAISEPGTDSKEQFF. In DNA, the CDR3 is TGTGCCATCAGTGAGCCTGGGACGGACTCGAAGGAGCAGTTCTTC.

The chain employs TRBV27 and TRBJ1-4; D ambiguous. Trimming cost V 4 bases and J 0 bases, with 9 bases left between them. This CDR3 has 15 residues. Per germline, CDR1 MNHEY and CDR2 SMNVEV (reference sequence). The CDR3 sequence: CASSSLIATNEKLFF. The DNA of the CDR3 is TGTGCCAGCAGTTCCCTCATAGCAACTAATGAAAAACTGTTTTTT.

V is TRBV29-1 and J is TRBJ2-7; D might be TRBD2 (5 bases). Trimming took off 4 bases at V and 5 bases at J, with 18 bases between the two ends. Germline V gives CDR1 SQVTM, CDR2 ANQGSEA. The CDR3 covers 14 residues. This CDR3 is CSVALGFGVNEQYF. CDR3 sequence (DNA): TGCAGCGTTGCGCTGGGTTTCGGGGTCAACGAGCAGTACTTC.

This sequence joins TRBV29-1 and TRBJ1-1; D gene uncertain. Germline V gives CDR1 SQVTM, CDR2 ANQGSEA. The CDR3 totals 21 residues. The V end lost 3 bases, the J end lost 2 bases, and 34 bases lay between the germline ends. This chain's CDR3 is CSVEVDSSETRHLGINTEAFF. The CDR3 DNA reads TGCAGCGTTGAGGTGGATTCATCAGAAACTCGCCACTTGGGAATAAACACTGAAGCTTTCTTT. Variable domain in full (rest from reference TRBV29-1 and TRBJ1-1): SAVISQKPSRDICQRGTSLTIQCQVDSQVTMMFWYRQQPGQSLTLIATANQGSEATYESGFVIDKFPISRPNLTFSTLTVSNMSPEDSSIYLCSVEVDSSETRHLGINTEAFFGQGTRLTVV.

This clone was observed once. The chain has TRBV9 and TRBJ2-1; 10 positions match TRBD2. This CDR3 region has 17 residues. V lost 1 base, J lost 3 bases, and 7 bases stayed unmatched. Germline CDR1 is SGDLS and CDR2 is YYNGEE. The CDR3 nucleotides read TGTGCCAGCAGCGTAACTTACGGGACTAGCGTCTACAATGAGCAGTTCTTC. Residues: CASSVTYGTSVYNEQFF.

The V and J genes are TRBV6-5 and TRBJ2-7; 7 bases match TRBD1. J was trimmed by 3 bases and V by 7 bases; bases with no gene match: 9. The CDR3 is 14 amino acids. Per germline, CDR1 MNHEY and CDR2 SVGAGI. This CDR3 is CASMYRGPGYEQYF. CDR3 coding DNA: TGTGCCAGCATGTACAGGGGACCTGGCTACGAGCAGTACTTC.

The CDR3 is CASSLVAEAFF. The CDR3 nucleotides are TGTGCCAGCAGCTTGGTAGCTGAAGCTTTCTTT. The chain combines TRBV5-5 with TRBJ1-1; D is undetermined. The V gene lost 0 bases and the J gene lost 6 bases, with 3 bases spanning the gap. The CDR3 is made up of 11 amino acids. The V gene's germline CDR1 is SGHKS and CDR2 YYEKEE (reference sequence).

J is TRBJ2-2 and V is TRBV7-9; D remains unclear. Trimming took off 4 bases at V and 4 bases at J, with 16 bases between the two ends. This CDR3 is 16 amino acids long. Germline lookup yields CDR1 SEHNR and CDR2 FQNEAQ (reference sequence). This chain's CDR3 is CASSSRAQRGTGELFF. Here the CDR3 DNA reads TGTGCCAGCAGCTCCCGGGCCCAACGAGGCACCGGGGAGCTGTTTTTT.

J is TRBJ2-3 and V is TRBV5-4; 7 bases are a match to TRBD2. CDR1 is SGHNT, CDR2 YYREEE, per germline (reference sequence). CDR3 length: 15 amino acids. V was pared by 6 bases and J by 3 bases, with 10 bases of the junction left unmatched. The CDR3 DNA reads TGTGCCAGCATCTGGGGAGGGAGTGGTACAGATACGCAGTATTTT. It is translated as CASIWGGSGTDTQYF.

This chain links TRBV4-3 with TRBJ1-2, with D unclear. The CDR3 consists of 17 residues. The germline V and J ends were trimmed by 1 base and 7 bases, with 22 bases remaining between them. In germline, CDR1 is LGHNA, CDR2 YSLEER. The CDR3 sequence: CASSQAPTIASLGGYTF. CDR3 nucleotide sequence: TGCGCCAGCAGCCAAGCCCCTACCATCGCTTCTCTCGGTGGCTACACCTTC.

This chain joins TRBV2 and TRBJ2-7; 9 bases align to TRBD1. Per germline, CDR1 SNHLY and CDR2 FYNNEI. This CDR3 is 15 amino acids long. After removal of 6 bases from V and 5 bases from J, the junction contained 11 bases not matched to a gene. Here the CDR3 DNA reads TGTGCCAGCAGGAGCGCTACAGGGGGCATCAACGAGCAGTACTTC. Amino acid sequence: CASRSATGGINEQYF.

The chain is built from TRBV19 and TRBJ2-3; TRBD2 matches 7 bases. There are 14 residues in the CDR3. The germline CDR1 and CDR2 sequences are LNHDA and SQIVND (reference sequence). V gave up 6 bases and J gave up 2 bases; unmatched junction bases: 5. In nucleotides, the CDR3 is TGTGCCAGTAGAGCAGCGGGAATCACAGATACGCAGTATTTT. Its protein is CASRAAGITDTQYF.

This clone was counted once. The chain combines TRBV7-2 with TRBJ2-7, with 10 positions matching TRBD1. V was pared by 5 bases and J by 5 bases, with 6 bases of the junction left unmatched. Germline CDR1 is SGHTA and CDR2 is FQGNSA. The CDR3 is made up of 14 amino acids. In DNA form, the CDR3 reads TGTGCCAGCAGCGGGAGGACAGGGGGGAACGAGCAGTACTTC. Protein sequence: CASSGRTGGNEQYF.

V is TRBV28 and J is TRBJ2-7; 9 nucleotides match TRBD2. The J segment lost 0 bases and the V segment lost 4 bases, leaving 10 bases of the junction unmatched. The CDR3 runs 17 residues. CDR1 is MDHEN and CDR2 is SYDVKM in the germline V gene. The CDR3 protein is CASSSAGAGGLSYEQYF. The CDR3 region has the DNA TGTGCCAGCAGTTCCGCAGGGGCGGGAGGGCTCTCCTACGAGCAGTACTTC.